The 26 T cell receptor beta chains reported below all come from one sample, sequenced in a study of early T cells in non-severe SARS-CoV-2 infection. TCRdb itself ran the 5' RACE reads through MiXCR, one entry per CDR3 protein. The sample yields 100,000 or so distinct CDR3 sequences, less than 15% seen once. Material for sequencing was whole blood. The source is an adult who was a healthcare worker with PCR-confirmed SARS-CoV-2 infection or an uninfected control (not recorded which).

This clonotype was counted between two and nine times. CDR3 amino acids: CASSPGGSKTYEQYF. The CDR3 DNA reads as TGTGCCAGCAGCCCAGGGGGCTCGAAAACCTACGAGCAGTACTTC. V usage is TRBV7-6 and J usage is TRBJ2-7, with 8 bases fitting TRBD1. V shed 5 bases, J shed 2 bases, and the junction held 8 bases outside the gene matches. CDR1 SGHVS and CDR2 FNYEAQ come from the germline V gene. This CDR3 contains 15 residues.

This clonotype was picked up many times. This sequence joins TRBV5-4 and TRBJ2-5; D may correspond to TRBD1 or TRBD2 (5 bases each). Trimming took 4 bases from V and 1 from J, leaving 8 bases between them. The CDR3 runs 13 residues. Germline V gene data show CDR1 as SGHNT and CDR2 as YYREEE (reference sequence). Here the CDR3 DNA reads TGTGCCAGCAGCCGGGGCCCCCAAGAGACCCAGTACTTC. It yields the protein CASSRGPQETQYF. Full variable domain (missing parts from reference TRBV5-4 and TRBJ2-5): ETGVTQSPTHLIKTRGQQVTLRCSSQSGHNTVSWYQQALGQGPQFIFQYYREEENGRGNFPPRFSGLQFPNYSSELNVNALELDDSALYLCASSRGPQETQYFGPGTRLLVL.

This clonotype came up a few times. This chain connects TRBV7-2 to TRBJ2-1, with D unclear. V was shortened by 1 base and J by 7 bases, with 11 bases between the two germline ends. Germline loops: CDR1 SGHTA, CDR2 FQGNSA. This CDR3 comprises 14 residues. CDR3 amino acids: CASSLESVWNEQFF. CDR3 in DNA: TGTGCCAGCAGCTTAGAAAGTGTATGGAATGAGCAGTTCTTC.

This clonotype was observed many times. The CDR3 nucleotides read TGTGCCAGCAGTCCCCCTCAAGCCATCTACGAGCAGTACTTC. Amino acid sequence: CASSPPQAIYEQYF. The chain combines TRBV28 with TRBJ2-7; D is unresolved. The V end lost 5 bases, the J end lost 3 bases, and 14 bases lay between the germline ends. The CDR3 length is 14 residues. Germline-derived CDR1 and CDR2 are MDHEN and SYDVKM.

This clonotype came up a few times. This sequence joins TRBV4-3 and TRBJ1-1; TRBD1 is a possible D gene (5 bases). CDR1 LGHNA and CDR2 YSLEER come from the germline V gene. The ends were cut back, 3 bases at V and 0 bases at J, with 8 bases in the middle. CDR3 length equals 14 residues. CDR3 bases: TGCGCCAGCAGCCAGGGGCTACTGAACACTGAAGCTTTCTTT. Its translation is CASSQGLLNTEAFF.

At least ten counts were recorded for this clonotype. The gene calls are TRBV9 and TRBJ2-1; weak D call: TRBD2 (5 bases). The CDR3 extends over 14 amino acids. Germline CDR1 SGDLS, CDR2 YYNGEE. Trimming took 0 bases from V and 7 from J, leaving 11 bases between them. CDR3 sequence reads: CASSVARAGNEQFF. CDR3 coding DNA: TGTGCCAGCAGCGTAGCGCGGGCTGGGAATGAGCAGTTCTTC. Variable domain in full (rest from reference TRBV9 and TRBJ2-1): DSGVTQTPKHLITATGQRVTLRCSPRSGDLSVYWYQQSLDQGLQFLIQYYNGEERAKGNILERFSAQQFPDLHSELNLSSLELGDSALYFCASSVARAGNEQFFGPGTRLTVL.

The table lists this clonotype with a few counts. CDR3 DNA: TGTGCCAGCAGCCCGGGCGGGACAGGTGGGGCCAACGTCCTGACTTTC. Protein product: CASSPGGTGGANVLTF. This sequence joins TRBV3-1 and TRBJ2-6; 8 bases are shared with TRBD1. The length of the CDR3 is 16 residues. Germline values: CDR1 LGHDT, CDR2 YNNKEL (reference sequence). With 4 bases clipped from V and 3 bases from J, the junction kept 5 bases outside the gene matches.

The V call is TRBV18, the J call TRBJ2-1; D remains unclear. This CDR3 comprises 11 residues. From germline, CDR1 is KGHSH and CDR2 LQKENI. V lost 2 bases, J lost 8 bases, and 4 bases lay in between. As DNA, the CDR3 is TGTGCCAGCTCACCAGCTGATGAGCAGTTCTTC. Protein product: CASSPADEQFF.

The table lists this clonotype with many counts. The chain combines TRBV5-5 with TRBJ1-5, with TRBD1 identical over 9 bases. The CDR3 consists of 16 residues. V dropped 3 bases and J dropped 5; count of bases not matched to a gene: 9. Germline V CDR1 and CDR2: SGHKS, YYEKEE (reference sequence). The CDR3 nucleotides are TGTGCCAGCAGCTCAGGACAGGGGTCCCCAGATCAGCCCCAGCATTTT. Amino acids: CASSSGQGSPDQPQHF.

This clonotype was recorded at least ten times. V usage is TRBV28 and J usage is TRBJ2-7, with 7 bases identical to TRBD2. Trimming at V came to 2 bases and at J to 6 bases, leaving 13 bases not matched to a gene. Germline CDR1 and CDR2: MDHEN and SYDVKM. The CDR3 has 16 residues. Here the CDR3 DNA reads TGTGCCAGCAGTTTAGTGGGGAGGGCGCGCCCGGGCGAGCAGTACTTC. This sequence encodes CASSLVGRARPGEQYF.

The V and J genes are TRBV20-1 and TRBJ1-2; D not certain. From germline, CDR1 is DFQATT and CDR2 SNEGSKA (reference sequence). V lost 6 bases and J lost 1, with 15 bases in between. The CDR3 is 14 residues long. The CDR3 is CSARVDRGNYGYTF. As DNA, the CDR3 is TGCAGTGCCCGCGTCGACCGGGGTAACTATGGCTACACCTTC.

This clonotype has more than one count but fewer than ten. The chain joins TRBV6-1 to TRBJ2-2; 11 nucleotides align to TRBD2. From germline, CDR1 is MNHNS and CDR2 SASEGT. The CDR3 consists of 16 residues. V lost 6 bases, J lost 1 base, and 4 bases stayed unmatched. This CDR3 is CASRSGLAENTGELFF. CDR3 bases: TGTGCCAGCAGGTCGGGACTAGCGGAGAACACCGGGGAGCTGTTTTTT.

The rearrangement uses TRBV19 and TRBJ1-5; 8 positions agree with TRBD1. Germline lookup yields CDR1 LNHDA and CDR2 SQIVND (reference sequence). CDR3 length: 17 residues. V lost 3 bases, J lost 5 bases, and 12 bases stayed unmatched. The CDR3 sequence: CASSIDWRGQAHQPQHF. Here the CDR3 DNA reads TGTGCCAGTAGTATTGATTGGCGGGGACAGGCCCATCAGCCCCAGCATTTT.

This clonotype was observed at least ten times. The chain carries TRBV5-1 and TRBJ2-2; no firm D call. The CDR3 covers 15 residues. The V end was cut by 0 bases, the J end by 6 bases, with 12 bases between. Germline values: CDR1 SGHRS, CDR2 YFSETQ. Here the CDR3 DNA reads TGCGCCAGCAGCTTGGCGATGTCGGCTCCCGGGGAGCTGTTTTTT. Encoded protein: CASSLAMSAPGELFF.

CDR3 in DNA: TGTGCCAGTAAGGGCAGACTTTACGAAAAACTGTTTTTT. Translating gives CASKGRLYEKLFF. V and J are TRBV19 and TRBJ1-4; unclear D gene. Germline lookup yields CDR1 LNHDA and CDR2 SQIVND (reference sequence). V lost 7 bases and J 8 bases, leaving 14 bases between the germline ends. The CDR3 runs to 13 residues.

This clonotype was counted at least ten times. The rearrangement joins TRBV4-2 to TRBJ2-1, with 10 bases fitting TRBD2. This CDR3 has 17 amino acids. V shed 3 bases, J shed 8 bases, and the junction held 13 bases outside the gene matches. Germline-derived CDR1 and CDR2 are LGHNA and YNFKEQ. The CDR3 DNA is TGTGCCAGCAGCCAGGGCCCCAGCGGGAGGGCCGACGATGAGCAGTTCTTC. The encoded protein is CASSQGPSGRADDEQFF.

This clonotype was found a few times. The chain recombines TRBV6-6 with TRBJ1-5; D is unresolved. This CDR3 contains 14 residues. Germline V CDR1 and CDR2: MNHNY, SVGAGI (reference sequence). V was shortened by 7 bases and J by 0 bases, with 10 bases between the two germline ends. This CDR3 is CASNGIYSNQPQHF. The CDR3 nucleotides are TGTGCCAGCAACGGCATTTATAGCAATCAGCCCCAGCATTTT.

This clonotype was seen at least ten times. Here the CDR3 reads CASSSDRGMGTGELFF. Written as DNA, the CDR3 is TGTGCCAGCAGCTCTGACAGGGGGATGGGAACCGGGGAGCTGTTTTTT. The chain joins TRBV5-4 to TRBJ2-2, with 9 bases fitting TRBD1. V dropped 3 bases and J dropped 5; count of bases not matched to a gene: 8. Germline V gene data show CDR1 as SGHNT and CDR2 as YYREEE (reference sequence). This CDR3 spans 16 amino acids.

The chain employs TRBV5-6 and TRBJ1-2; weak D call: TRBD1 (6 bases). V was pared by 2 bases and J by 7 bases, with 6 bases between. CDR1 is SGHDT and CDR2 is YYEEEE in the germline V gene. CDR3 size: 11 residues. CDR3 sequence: CASSLQGGYTF. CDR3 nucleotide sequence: TGTGCCAGCAGCTTACAGGGTGGCTACACCTTC. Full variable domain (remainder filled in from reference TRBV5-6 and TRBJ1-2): DAGVTQSPTHLIKTRGQQVTLRCSPKSGHDTVSWYQQALGQGPQFIFQYYEEEERQRGNFPDRFSGHQFPNYSSELNVNALLLGDSALYLCASSLQGGYTFGSGTRLTVV.

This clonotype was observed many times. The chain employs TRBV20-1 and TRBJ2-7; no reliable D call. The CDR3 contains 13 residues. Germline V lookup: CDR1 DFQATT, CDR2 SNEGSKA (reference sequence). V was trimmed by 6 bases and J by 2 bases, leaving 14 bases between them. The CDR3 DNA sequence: TGCAGTGCCGTACGTACTGGGACCTACGAGCAGTACTTC. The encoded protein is CSAVRTGTYEQYF.

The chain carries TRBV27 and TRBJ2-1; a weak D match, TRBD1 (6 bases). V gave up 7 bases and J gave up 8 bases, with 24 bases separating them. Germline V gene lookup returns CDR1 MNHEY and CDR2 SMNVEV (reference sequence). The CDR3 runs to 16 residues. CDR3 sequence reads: CASTPLWGRGGDEQFF. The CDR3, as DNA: TGTGCCAGCACTCCCCTGTGGGGGCGCGGAGGCGATGAGCAGTTCTTC.

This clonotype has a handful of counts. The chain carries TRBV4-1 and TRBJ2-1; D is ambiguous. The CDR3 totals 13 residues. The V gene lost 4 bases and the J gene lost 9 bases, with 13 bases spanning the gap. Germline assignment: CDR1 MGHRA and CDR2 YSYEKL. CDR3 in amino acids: CASSLADGIEQFF. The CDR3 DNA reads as TGCGCCAGCAGCCTCGCGGACGGAATTGAGCAGTTCTTC.

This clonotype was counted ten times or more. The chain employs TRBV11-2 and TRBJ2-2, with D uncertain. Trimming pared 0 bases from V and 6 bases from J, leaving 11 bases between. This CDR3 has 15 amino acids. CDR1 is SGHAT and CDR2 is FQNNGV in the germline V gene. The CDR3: CASSLEPSGSGELFF. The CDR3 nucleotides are TGTGCCAGCAGCTTAGAGCCGTCAGGATCCGGGGAGCTGTTTTTT. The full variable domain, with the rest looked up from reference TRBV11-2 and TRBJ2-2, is EAGVAQSPRYKIIEKRQSVAFWCNPISGHATLYWYQQILGQGPKLLIQFQNNGVVDDSQLPKDRFSAERLKGVDSTLKIQPAKLEDSAVYLCASSLEPSGSGELFFGEGSRLTVL.

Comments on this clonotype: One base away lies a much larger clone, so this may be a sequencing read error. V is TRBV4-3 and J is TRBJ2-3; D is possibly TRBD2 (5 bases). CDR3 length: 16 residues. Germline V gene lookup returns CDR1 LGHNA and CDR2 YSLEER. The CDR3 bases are TGCGCCAGCAGCCAAGATCCTTTGAGGGCTGGAGATAAGCAGTATTTT. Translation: CASSQDPLRAGDKQYF.

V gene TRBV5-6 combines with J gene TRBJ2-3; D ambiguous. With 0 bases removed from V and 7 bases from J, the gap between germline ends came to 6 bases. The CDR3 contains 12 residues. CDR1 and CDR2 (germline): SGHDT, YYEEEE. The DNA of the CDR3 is TGTGCCAGCAGCTTGGGCCCGAATACGCAGTATTTT. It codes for CASSLGPNTQYF. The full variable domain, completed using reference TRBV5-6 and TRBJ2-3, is DAGVTQSPTHLIKTRGQQVTLRCSPKSGHDTVSWYQQALGQGPQFIFQYYEEEERQRGNFPDRFSGHQFPNYSSELNVNALLLGDSALYLCASSLGPNTQYFGPGTRLTVL.

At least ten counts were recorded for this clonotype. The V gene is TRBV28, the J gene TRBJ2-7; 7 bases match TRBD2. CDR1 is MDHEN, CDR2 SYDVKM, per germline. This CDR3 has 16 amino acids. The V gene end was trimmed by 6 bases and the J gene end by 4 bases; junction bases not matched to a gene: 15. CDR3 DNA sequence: TGTGCCAGCAGCCGACTTTCCGCGGGAGCTGGGTACGAGCAGTACTTC. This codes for CASSRLSAGAGYEQYF.